Included here is one T cell receptor (beta chain) sequence, with context. Authors' methods: It was from reference gene primer amplification that nucleated cell counts were estimated. Profiled with immunoSEQ multiplex PCR; TCRdb holds only in-frame clones, not every one. The DNA gave D and trimming, while V, J and clone size come from that table. The sample carries about 63,000 clones, over 70% recorded once. The data derive from a study of blood T cell repertoires in COVID-19. Background on the study: Both acute and convalescent COVID-19 samples were obtained from the United States, Italy and Spain. From T cells, B-cell-depleted T cells, or PBMCs came the material, which was cDNA or gDNA.

Germline CDR1 and CDR2: MNHNS and SASEGT. The CDR3 is 13 residues long. Trimming shortened V by 1 base and J by 5 bases, and 7 bases separated the two germline ends. Sample: peripheral blood. The clonotype was recovered from a man in his fifties or sixties with active COVID-19. The chain couples TRBV6-1 to TRBJ2-3; D not certain. The CDR3 loop is CASSEGSVDTQYF. CDR3 nucleotides: TGTGCCAGCAGTGAAGGGTCGGTAGATACGCAGTATTTT.